These T cell receptor beta chains were read from a single sample in a study of T-cell memory formation after mild COVID-19. TCRdb re-derived calls from the 5' RACE reads in MiXCR, one entry per CDR3 protein. Among around 200,000 distinct CDR3 sequences, more than 9% were seen once, and the ten largest hold around 2.9%. Sequencing was carried out using PBMCs or a T cell subset sorted from them (not recorded which). Receptors were obtained from a man aged 18 to 29 who had mild COVID-19 (a few samples of this study predate the infection). Cell type and time point are not known. Both conserved end residues are part of each CDR3. D genes are given only for firm matches. Expanded clones are given a class, and other clones once, few, many or no size at all.

CDR3nt: TGTGCCAGCAGTTCGCGAAGGGGCTATGGCTACACCTTC
CDR3aa: CASSSRRGYGYTF
abundance: few
v_gene: TRBV12-3/TRBV12-4
d_gene: .
j_gene: TRBJ1-2

CDR3nt: TGTGCCAGCAGCGTGGTGGACAGTCGGACCCAGTACTTC
CDR3aa: CASSVVDSRTQYF
abundance: few
v_gene: TRBV9
d_gene: .
j_gene: TRBJ2-5

CDR3nt: TGTGCCAGCAGCCCGTGGGCAGGATCCGGGGAGCTGTTTTTT
CDR3aa: CASSPWAGSGELFF
abundance: few
v_gene: TRBV7-2
d_gene: .
j_gene: TRBJ2-2

CDR3nt: TGTGCCAGCAGCGCGGAAGGGGGGAGGCCCACCTTC
CDR3aa: CASSAEGGRPTF
abundance: .
v_gene: TRBV9
d_gene: .
j_gene: TRBJ1-2

CDR3nt: TGTGCCAGCAGCCCAACCGGGACAGGGGAGGGTCAGCCCCAGCATTTT
CDR3aa: CASSPTGTGEGQPQHF
abundance: few
v_gene: TRBV7-2
d_gene: TRBD1
j_gene: TRBJ1-5

CDR3nt: TGTGCCAGCTGGGGGGGGGACACAGGGGAGCTGTTTTTT
CDR3aa: CASWGGDTGELFF
abundance: .
v_gene: TRBV26
d_gene: .
j_gene: TRBJ2-2

CDR3nt: TGTGCCACCAGTGAGGGCGCCTACAATGAGCAGTTCTTC
CDR3aa: CATSEGAYNEQFF
abundance: .
v_gene: TRBV24-1
d_gene: .
j_gene: TRBJ2-1

CDR3nt: TGCGCCAGCAGCCAAGATTTCTACTCACCCCTCCACTTT
CDR3aa: CASSQDFYSPLHF
abundance: few
v_gene: TRBV4-3
d_gene: .
j_gene: TRBJ1-6

CDR3nt: TGTGCCACCAGCAGAATGTCTGGGGACAGAAATCAGCCCCAGCATTTT
CDR3aa: CATSRMSGDRNQPQHF
abundance: .
v_gene: TRBV15
d_gene: TRBD1
j_gene: TRBJ1-5

CDR3nt: TGTGCCAGCAGCTTAAATCCGGAATATCAGCCCCAGCATTTT
CDR3aa: CASSLNPEYQPQHF
abundance: few
v_gene: TRBV7-2
d_gene: .
j_gene: TRBJ1-5

CDR3nt: TGTGCCAGCAGCCAAGACTATACTGCTTATGGCTACACCTTC
CDR3aa: CASSQDYTAYGYTF
abundance: few
v_gene: TRBV4-2
d_gene: .
j_gene: TRBJ1-2

CDR3nt: TGCAGCTCTCCGGGACAGGGCACAGATACGCAGTATTTT
CDR3aa: CSSPGQGTDTQYF
abundance: .
v_gene: TRBV29-1
d_gene: TRBD1
j_gene: TRBJ2-3

CDR3nt: TGCGCCAGCAGACGAGAAACGGGACAGCCGAACACTGAAGCTTTCTTT
CDR3aa: CASRRETGQPNTEAFF
abundance: few
v_gene: TRBV5-1
d_gene: TRBD1
j_gene: TRBJ1-1

CDR3nt: TGTGCCAGCAGCCAAGCGGGGGGCTACTCCTACAATGAGCAGTTCTTC
CDR3aa: CASSQAGGYSYNEQFF
abundance: few
v_gene: TRBV3-1
d_gene: .
j_gene: TRBJ2-1

CDR3nt: TGTGCCAGCAGCTTGAGGTCCTTGAACACTGAAGCTTTCTTT
CDR3aa: CASSLRSLNTEAFF
abundance: few
v_gene: TRBV7-2
d_gene: .
j_gene: TRBJ1-1

CDR3nt: TGTGCCAGCAGCCGAGGGGGGGGGACCTCAGATACGCAGTATTTT
CDR3aa: CASSRGGGTSDTQYF
abundance: .
v_gene: TRBV4-2
d_gene: .
j_gene: TRBJ2-3

CDR3nt: TGTGCCACTAAATCTAGGCTGAGGGGCAGAGCTTTCTTT
CDR3aa: CATKSRLRGRAFF
abundance: .
v_gene: TRBV12-3/TRBV12-4
d_gene: .
j_gene: TRBJ1-1

CDR3nt: TGTGCCAGCAGCCCGGTCGGGGTGAGCACAGATACGCAGTATTTT
CDR3aa: CASSPVGVSTDTQYF
abundance: many
v_gene: TRBV5-6
d_gene: .
j_gene: TRBJ2-3

CDR3nt: TGCAGCGTTGGTGAGGGGGCTGTGGATGGCTACACCTTC
CDR3aa: CSVGEGAVDGYTF
abundance: few
v_gene: TRBV29-1
d_gene: TRBD1
j_gene: TRBJ1-2

CDR3nt: TGCGCCAGCAGCCTGACCACAGGGACCACCATCCCCCTCTTC
CDR3aa: CASSLTTGTTIPLF
abundance: many
v_gene: TRBV5-1
d_gene: .
j_gene: TRBJ2-1

CDR3nt: TGCAGTGGTCGGGCTGGCGACGGTGAGCAGTTCTTC
CDR3aa: CSGRAGDGEQFF
abundance: many
v_gene: TRBV20-1
d_gene: .
j_gene: TRBJ2-1

CDR3nt: TGTGCCAGCAACGACAGGGGGGTCACTGAAGCTTTCTTT
CDR3aa: CASNDRGVTEAFF
abundance: .
v_gene: TRBV5-6
d_gene: TRBD1
j_gene: TRBJ1-1

CDR3nt: TGTGCCAGCTCACCATCCGGACAGGGTAGGGATGAGCAGTTCTTC
CDR3aa: CASSPSGQGRDEQFF
abundance: few
v_gene: TRBV18
d_gene: TRBD1
j_gene: TRBJ2-1

CDR3nt: TGTGCCACCGAGAGGAGCGGGGGCCTCACAGATACGCAGTATTTT
CDR3aa: CATERSGGLTDTQYF
abundance: .
v_gene: TRBV10-3
d_gene: TRBD2
j_gene: TRBJ2-3

CDR3nt: TGCAGTGCTAGGCTGACTAGCGGGAGTTCCTTCTACAATGAGCAGTTCTTC
CDR3aa: CSARLTSGSSFYNEQFF
abundance: few
v_gene: TRBV20-1
d_gene: TRBD2
j_gene: TRBJ2-1

CDR3nt: TGTGCTAGTGGTTTGACAGACACTGAAGCTTTCTTT
CDR3aa: CASGLTDTEAFF
abundance: .
v_gene: TRBV12-5
d_gene: .
j_gene: TRBJ1-1

CDR3nt: TGTGCCAGCACCAGGGGTAATTCACCCCTCCACTTT
CDR3aa: CASTRGNSPLHF
abundance: few
v_gene: TRBV6-6
d_gene: .
j_gene: TRBJ1-6

CDR3nt: TGTGCCAGTAAAGTCCTCCGGGACAGGGAGGGGAGGAACTATGGCTACACCTTC
CDR3aa: CASKVLRDREGRNYGYTF
abundance: .
v_gene: TRBV7-9
d_gene: TRBD1
j_gene: TRBJ1-2

CDR3nt: TGCAGTGCTAGAGTTCCATCGGGGGGCGTTTCACCCCTCCACTTT
CDR3aa: CSARVPSGGVSPLHF
abundance: .
v_gene: TRBV20-1
d_gene: .
j_gene: TRBJ1-6

CDR3nt: TGCGCCAGCAGCCTAGCGGGGGATAACACCGGGGAGCTGTTTTTT
CDR3aa: CASSLAGDNTGELFF
abundance: .
v_gene: TRBV5-1
d_gene: TRBD2
j_gene: TRBJ2-2

CDR3nt: TGTGCCAGCAGCATAGCTCCAGGGGCGCGCGGGGGCTACACCTTC
CDR3aa: CASSIAPGARGGYTF
abundance: .
v_gene: TRBV7-9
d_gene: .
j_gene: TRBJ1-2

CDR3nt: TGTGCCAGCAGCCCCGGGAGGACGGGGATGAACACTGAAGCTTTCTTT
CDR3aa: CASSPGRTGMNTEAFF
abundance: few
v_gene: TRBV7-9
d_gene: .
j_gene: TRBJ1-1

CDR3nt: TGCGCCAGCAGCGTCCAGCAGGGCTTTCGCTCCTACAATGAGCAGTTCTTC
CDR3aa: CASSVQQGFRSYNEQFF
abundance: few
v_gene: TRBV5-1
d_gene: .
j_gene: TRBJ2-1

CDR3nt: TGCGCCAGCAGCTTGGGCCCCCCCGCGCAGGGGGCAGGGGAAAAACTGTTTTTT
CDR3aa: CASSLGPPAQGAGEKLFF
abundance: few
v_gene: TRBV5-1
d_gene: TRBD1
j_gene: TRBJ1-4

CDR3nt: TGTGCCAGCAGCTCAAACCTCTCTGGAAACACCATATATTTT
CDR3aa: CASSSNLSGNTIYF
abundance: many
v_gene: TRBV7-9
d_gene: .
j_gene: TRBJ1-3

CDR3nt: TGTGCCAGCAGCTTAGCGGTGGCATCTACTTTGAACACTGAAGCTTTCTTT
CDR3aa: CASSLAVASTLNTEAFF
abundance: few
v_gene: TRBV5-6
d_gene: .
j_gene: TRBJ1-1

CDR3nt: TGTGCCACCAGTGATTTAGCGGCTAGCACAGATACGCAGTATTTT
CDR3aa: CATSDLAASTDTQYF
abundance: few
v_gene: TRBV24-1
d_gene: .
j_gene: TRBJ2-3

CDR3nt: TGCAGCGTTGGGGTGACAGGGACGCGTGAGCAGTTCTTC
CDR3aa: CSVGVTGTREQFF
abundance: few
v_gene: TRBV29-1
d_gene: TRBD1
j_gene: TRBJ2-1

CDR3nt: TGTGCCAGCAGCTTGGATAAGGGAAATCAGCCCCAGCATTTT
CDR3aa: CASSLDKGNQPQHF
abundance: few
v_gene: TRBV7-2
d_gene: .
j_gene: TRBJ1-5

CDR3nt: TGTGCCACCAGTGTGGGACACGGGGGTCACAATGAGCAGTTCTTC
CDR3aa: CATSVGHGGHNEQFF
abundance: few
v_gene: TRBV24-1
d_gene: .
j_gene: TRBJ2-1

CDR3nt: TGTGCCAGCAGCTTCTCTTCAGGGCCCCAGCCCCAGCATTTT
CDR3aa: CASSFSSGPQPQHF
abundance: .
v_gene: TRBV7-2
d_gene: .
j_gene: TRBJ1-5

CDR3nt: TGTGCCTGGAGGGATAGCCCGAACACCGGGGAGCTGTTTTTT
CDR3aa: CAWRDSPNTGELFF
abundance: few
v_gene: TRBV30
d_gene: .
j_gene: TRBJ2-2

CDR3nt: TGTGCCAGCAGTTTAGGGTGGGCAGGGGCGCAGCCCCAGCATTTT
CDR3aa: CASSLGWAGAQPQHF
abundance: few
v_gene: TRBV12-3/TRBV12-4
d_gene: .
j_gene: TRBJ1-5

CDR3nt: TGTGCCAGCAGCCGGACGGGACTAGCGGGGGGCGGGAATGAGCAGTTCTTC
CDR3aa: CASSRTGLAGGGNEQFF
abundance: .
v_gene: TRBV28
d_gene: TRBD2
j_gene: TRBJ2-1

CDR3nt: TGTGCCAGCAGTTCCCCGCCCGGGACACGAGACACTGAAGCTTTCTTT
CDR3aa: CASSSPPGTRDTEAFF
abundance: few
v_gene: TRBV12-3/TRBV12-4
d_gene: .
j_gene: TRBJ1-1

CDR3nt: TGCGCCAGCAGCTTGGGGGCTAGCGCAAACTACAATGAGCAGTTCTTC
CDR3aa: CASSLGASANYNEQFF
abundance: .
v_gene: TRBV5-1
d_gene: .
j_gene: TRBJ2-1

CDR3nt: TGTGCCAGCAGCATCCAGGGGGCAACAGATACGCAGTATTTT
CDR3aa: CASSIQGATDTQYF
abundance: .
v_gene: TRBV7-2
d_gene: TRBD1
j_gene: TRBJ2-3

CDR3nt: TGCGCCAGCAGCCAAGAGGAGCGTTCCTCCTACAATGAGCAGTTCTTC
CDR3aa: CASSQEERSSYNEQFF
abundance: few
v_gene: TRBV4-3
d_gene: .
j_gene: TRBJ2-1

CDR3nt: TGTGCCAGCAGCTCCCAGCGGGGGGCCGTAGAGACCCAGTACTTC
CDR3aa: CASSSQRGAVETQYF
abundance: few
v_gene: TRBV7-8
d_gene: TRBD2
j_gene: TRBJ2-5

CDR3nt: TGCAGTGCCGCCCGGACTGGCGGGTACAATGAGCAGTTCTTC
CDR3aa: CSAARTGGYNEQFF
abundance: few
v_gene: TRBV20-1
d_gene: .
j_gene: TRBJ2-1

CDR3nt: TGCGCCAGCAGCCAAGTGGTGACAGGCGGCAATGAGCAGTTCTTC
CDR3aa: CASSQVVTGGNEQFF
abundance: many
v_gene: TRBV4-3
d_gene: .
j_gene: TRBJ2-1

CDR3nt: TGTGCCTGGATAGGGACAGGGTGGGGAGATACGCAGTATTTT
CDR3aa: CAWIGTGWGDTQYF
abundance: .
v_gene: TRBV30
d_gene: TRBD1
j_gene: TRBJ2-3

CDR3nt: TGTGCCAGCAGGAAGCGGGGGGGCGGGGTCAATGAGCAGTTCTTC
CDR3aa: CASRKRGGGVNEQFF
abundance: few
v_gene: TRBV5-4
d_gene: TRBD2
j_gene: TRBJ2-1